This TCR beta chain was identified in a study of OX40 agonist ivuxolimab in advanced cancers. The V end was cut by 4 bases, the J end by 1 base, with 8 bases between. Germline V gene lookup returns CDR1 SGHTS and CDR2 YDEGEE. This CDR3 has 14 residues. Measured with immunoSEQ multiplex PCR; TCRdb has only the in-frame clones, and not every one. The sample records about 48,000 clones, about 90% being singletons. The sample was CD4+ or CD8+ T cells sorted from blood, taken in a trial of the OX40 agonist ivuxolimab. The receptor's source is an adult with an advanced solid tumor such as melanoma, head and neck, liver or kidney cancer. The chain has TRBV5-8 and TRBJ2-2; no reliable D call. CDR3: CASSPGLNTGELFF. The CDR3 region has the DNA TGTGCCAGCAGCCCCGGGCTGAACACCGGGGAGCTGTTTTTT.